A selection of T cell receptor beta chains follows, all from one sample in a study of cytomegalovirus exposure and HLA in healthy donors. Clones were read by immunoSEQ multiplex PCR, and TCRdb kept only the in-frame ones, dropping some. The repertoire consists of 78,000 or so clones, with approximately 84% occurring once and the leading ten covering 2.4%. The sample consisted of PBMCs. The source is a woman in her forties or fifties in good health and CMV-seronegative. CDR3s include the opening cysteine and the closing phenylalanine or tryptophan. The order of the fields is J gene, clone size, D gene, V gene, CDR3 DNA, CDR3 protein. The D gene is left open where the match is weak. Clone size appears in some rows only: once, few, many, or a class for an expanded clone.

TRBJ2-1 | NA | TRBD2 | TRBV28 | TGTGCCAGCAGTTTGGCCGTTAGCGGGAGAAGCTACAATGAGCAGTTCTTC | CASSLAVSGRSYNEQFF
TRBJ1-1 | NA | NA | TRBV28 | TGTGCCAGCAGTCGCGCTGAAGCTTTCTTT | CASSRAEAFF
TRBJ1-2 | NA | TRBD1 | TRBV7-2 | TGTGCCAGCAGCCCTCCCGGGACAGCATATGGCTACACCTTC | CASSPPGTAYGYTF
TRBJ2-3 | once | NA | TRBV5-1 | TGCGCCAGCAGCTTGGACCTGGCGGGGTTGGGAGATACGCAGTATTTT | CASSLDLAGLGDTQYF
TRBJ1-5 | NA | TRBD1 | TRBV19 | TGTGCCAGTAGTATAATCGACAGGGCCGATCAGCCCCAGCATTTT | CASSIIDRADQPQHF
TRBJ2-6 | NA | NA | TRBV10-3 | TGTGCCATCAGTGAAGACGGGGTTCTCTCTGGGGCCAACGTCCTGACTTTC | CAISEDGVLSGANVLTF
TRBJ1-3 | NA | NA | TRBV4-3 | TGCGCCAGCAGCCAAGCCTACGGGACACTCTCTGGAAACACCATATATTTT | CASSQAYGTLSGNTIYF
TRBJ1-2 | NA | NA | TRBV7-9 | TGTGCCAGCAGCTTAGAGGCAGGGGATGGCTACACCTTC | CASSLEAGDGYTF
TRBJ1-6 | few | NA | TRBV27 | TGTGCCAGCAGTTTAGAACAGGGTAGCTCCTATAATTCACCCCTCCACTTT | CASSLEQGSSYNSPLHF
TRBJ2-2 | once | NA | TRBV7-9 | TGTGCCAGCAGCTTAACAACCGGGGAGCTGTTTTTT | CASSLTTGELFF
TRBJ1-2 | NA | TRBD1 | TRBV18 | TGTGCCAGCTCACCAACAGGGGATGGCTACACCTTC | CASSPTGDGYTF
TRBJ2-2 | once | TRBD2 | TRBV5-6 | TGTGCCAGCAGCTTCGGGGGGAGGAACACCGGGGAGCTGTTTTTT | CASSFGGRNTGELFF
TRBJ1-3 | NA | NA | TRBV30 | TGTGCCGGAGTAGGGCTACACTTAAGGGGGAACACCATATATTTT | CAGVGLHLRGNTIYF
TRBJ2-7 | NA | TRBD2 | TRBV5-3 | TGTGCCAGAAGCTTGCCACCTAGCGGGAGCTCGTACGAGCAGTACTTC | CARSLPPSGSSYEQYF
TRBJ1-2 | NA | NA | TRBV6-5 | TGTGCCAGCAGTTACCGTCCTCAGGGCAGAAACTATGGCTACACCTTC | CASSYRPQGRNYGYTF
TRBJ1-4 | few | TRBD1 | TRBV19 | TGTGCCACCGCTACAGGGGCAACTAATGAAAAACTGTTTTTT | CATATGATNEKLFF
TRBJ2-5 | once | TRBD1 | TRBV29-1 | TGCAGCGTTGAGGGGACAGGGGTTTCCCAAGAGACCCAGTACTTC | CSVEGTGVSQETQYF
TRBJ2-3 | NA | NA | TRBV5-1 | TGCGCCAGTAGCTTGTTGGGGGCCGAGACAGATACGCAGTATTTT | CASSLLGAETDTQYF
TRBJ1-1 | NA | NA | TRBV5-1 | TGCGCCAGCAGCTTGCGGGGTGCGAACACTGAAGCTTTCTTT | CASSLRGANTEAFF
TRBJ2-3 | medium-sized | TRBD1 | TRBV4-3 | TGCGCCAGCAGCCAAGCCAAGGGGACAGGGTCAGATACGCAGTATTTT | CASSQAKGTGSDTQYF
TRBJ2-3 | NA | TRBD2 | TRBV19 | TGTGCCAGTAGTATCCGGGGGGTCACAGATACGCAGTATTTT | CASSIRGVTDTQYF
TRBJ2-7 | NA | NA | TRBV13 | TGTGCCAGCCGACTCACAGGGTCCTCCTACGAGCAGTACTTC | CASRLTGSSYEQYF
TRBJ2-7 | NA | NA | TRBV16 | TGTGCCAGCAGCCAATCACAGGCCTACGAGCAGTACTTC | CASSQSQAYEQYF
TRBJ2-5 | NA | TRBD2 | TRBV7-9 | TGTGCCAGCAGCTTAGGAGGGGCTAGCGGGAATCTCGAGACCCAGTACTTC | CASSLGGASGNLETQYF
TRBJ1-4 | NA | NA | TRBV7-9 | TGTGCCAGCAGCTTAGGACAGTCTAATGAAAAACTGTTTTTT | CASSLGQSNEKLFF
TRBJ1-5 | NA | NA | TRBV6-1 | TGTGCCAGCAGTGAGGAGGGAAATAGCAATCAGCCCCAGCATTTT | CASSEEGNSNQPQHF
TRBJ2-1 | once | TRBD2 | TRBV5-1 | TGCGCCAGCAGCTTGGGCAGTAGCGGGAACGCAAATGAGCAGTTCTTC | CASSLGSSGNANEQFF
TRBJ2-3 | NA | NA | TRBV7-3 | TGTGCCAGCAGCACGTCTAGCGCTGCGGTGAATACGCAGTATTTT | CASSTSSAAVNTQYF
TRBJ1-2 | NA | NA | TRBV12-5 | TGTGCTAGTGGCCAAAGTACAGGGAGCGGCTACACCTTC | CASGQSTGSGYTF
TRBJ2-5 | NA | TRBD1 | TRBV15 | TGTGCCACCAGCAGAGCACCGGGACAGGGGGACCAAGAGACCCAGTACTTC | CATSRAPGQGDQETQYF
TRBJ2-3 | large | NA | TRBV6-4 | TGTGCCAGCAGTGACTCGGCGGCAGGGGGCACAGATACGCAGTATTTT | CASSDSAAGGTDTQYF
TRBJ1-3 | NA | NA | TRBV6-1 | TGTGCCAGCAGTCCGGGGGTCATCTCTGGAAACACCATATATTTT | CASSPGVISGNTIYF
TRBJ1-5 | once | TRBD1 | TRBV27 | TGTGCCAGCAGTGTACAGGGGGCAAATCAGCCCCAGCATTTT | CASSVQGANQPQHF
TRBJ1-2 | few | NA | TRBV30 | TGTGCCTGGAGTGTACCCAGAAAACCTAGAAGCTATGGCTACACCTTC | CAWSVPRKPRSYGYTF
TRBJ2-2 | NA | TRBD1 | TRBV10-1 | TGCGCCAGCAGCCGCCTCGGGACAGGGGGCACGGACACCGGGGAGCTGTTTTTT | CASSRLGTGGTDTGELFF
TRBJ1-6 | NA | NA | TRBV4-1 | TGCGCCAGCAGCCAAGAGGAGAATTCACCCCTCCACTTT | CASSQEENSPLHF
TRBJ2-7 | NA | TRBD2 | TRBV29-1 | TGCAGCGTAGTAGGGACTAGCTACGAGCAGTACTTC | CSVVGTSYEQYF
TRBJ2-1 | NA | NA | TRBV7-6 | TGTGCCAGCAGCTTAGCGGGGGGCAATGAGCAGTTCTTC | CASSLAGGNEQFF
TRBJ2-5 | NA | NA | TRBV28 | TGTGCCAGCAGTACCATGAGAGGCCAAGAGACCCAGTACTTC | CASSTMRGQETQYF
TRBJ2-7 | once | TRBD1 | TRBV5-1 | TGCGCCAGCAGCCCGTCCGGGACAGGGAAAGGGGAGCAGTACTTC | CASSPSGTGKGEQYF
TRBJ2-1 | NA | TRBD2 | TRBV6-5 | TGTGCCAGCAGTTACGCCCTGGCTAGCGGTTACAATGAGCAGTTCTTC | CASSYALASGYNEQFF
TRBJ2-3 | NA | NA | TRBV19 | TGTGCCAGTAGTATGGCTAGTGGGGCCTCCACAGATACGCAGTATTTT | CASSMASGASTDTQYF
TRBJ2-5 | few | TRBD1 | TRBV9 | TGTGCCAGCAGCACCCAGGACAGGGTTGAGACCCAGTACTTC | CASSTQDRVETQYF
TRBJ1-1 | NA | NA | TRBV12-2 | TGTGCAAGTCGCTCGTGGAGGGGAGCTGAAGCTTTCTTT | CASRSWRGAEAFF
TRBJ1-2 | NA | TRBD1 | TRBV4-1 | TGCGCCAGCAGCCAAGTAGGAAACAGGGGAAGCTATGGCTACACCTTC | CASSQVGNRGSYGYTF
TRBJ1-6 | NA | NA | TRBV2 | TGTGCCAGCGTCGGGGACTATAATTCACCCCTCCACTTT | CASVGDYNSPLHF
TRBJ1-1 | NA | NA | TRBV7-2 | TGTGCCAGCAGCTTAGCGGGGGGGTACACTGAAGCTTTCTTT | CASSLAGGYTEAFF
TRBJ2-7 | NA | NA | TRBV5-6 | TGTGCCAGCAGCTTGAACAGAAACTACGAGCAGTACTTC | CASSLNRNYEQYF
TRBJ2-3 | NA | TRBD2 | TRBV5-4 | TGTGCCAGCAGCTTGGTACTAGCGGGGGGTCAATATACGCAGTATTTT | CASSLVLAGGQYTQYF
TRBJ1-2 | NA | TRBD1 | TRBV29-1 | TGCAGCGTTGAAGTCGGACAGGCTAACTATGGCTACACCTTC | CSVEVGQANYGYTF
TRBJ1-4 | once | TRBD1 | TRBV9 | TGTGCCAGCAGCCTAGGACAGGTCTCAACTAATGAAAAACTGTTTTTT | CASSLGQVSTNEKLFF
TRBJ2-2 | NA | NA | TRBV27 | TGTGCCAGCAGTTTACTGACTAACACCGGGGAGCTGTTTTTT | CASSLLTNTGELFF
TRBJ2-6 | NA | TRBD1 | TRBV10-3 | TGTGCCATACGGACAGGGGCCGGGGCCAACGTCCTGACTTTC | CAIRTGAGANVLTF
TRBJ2-3 | NA | NA | TRBV18 | TGTGCCAGCTCACCTCTGGCGGGGTTCACAGATACGCAGTATTTT | CASSPLAGFTDTQYF
TRBJ1-3 | NA | NA | TRBV5-1 | TGCGCCAGCAGGGAGGACAGAAGGATTGGAAACACCATATATTTT | CASREDRRIGNTIYF
TRBJ1-5 | few | TRBD1 | TRBV27 | TGTGCCAGCAGCCGGGGGACAGGGAAAAATCAGCCCCAGCATTTT | CASSRGTGKNQPQHF